This T cell receptor beta chain was captured in a study of neurological immune-mediated disorders (dated by TCRdb to about 2019). Study-wide context: The study compared peripheral blood TCR-beta repertoires of HTLV-I-associated myelopathy (HAM/TSP) patients, multiple sclerosis patients and healthy controls using UMI-based sequencing. The cohort included 60 to 75 subjects: approximately 15 with HAM/TSP, around 34 with multiple sclerosis, and around 20 healthy controls. Longitudinal samples, technical triplicates and paired sorted CD4+ and CD8+ T-cell subsets, alongside PBMC samples, were included among the roughly 110 TCR-beta libraries. What the study reported, not specific to this receptor: TCR clonal expansion was highest in HAM/TSP patients and lowest in MS patients, with MS patients falling below even healthy controls. No identical CDR3 amino acid sequences were found to be shared among expanded clones across subjects, suggesting that TCR-beta repertoires were private in all groups.

The healthy controls were volunteers from a blood bank in Maryland, USA. Unsorted PBMC libraries were generated from 2 million PBMCs stored in RNAlater at -80 °C until RNA extraction. Peripheral blood was subjected to Ficoll-Hypaque density gradient centrifugation to isolate PBMCs, which were then cryopreserved in liquid nitrogen. This clonotype was found many times. Its specific antigen is unknown. No base quality values were provided; no much bigger clone lies one nucleotide off. V loses 4 bases of germline sequence and J loses 0 bases, and the interval between the two ends is 16 bases. CDR3 length: 17 amino acids, cysteine to phenylalanine. The read is trimmed to its CDR3 DNA, 51 bases read in frame from base 1. Based on the germline V gene, the CDR1 and CDR2 sequences are MGHRA and YSYEKL. cDNA was synthesized by template-switch 5'RACE using a primer carrying a 10-nucleotide random unique molecular identifier by which each TCR transcript was tagged. Over 180 million TCR-beta sequences, covering 15-18 subjects, were produced in each sequencing run. The RNeasy kit was used to extract total RNA. Using the KAPA Real-time Library Amplification kit, TCR-beta VDJ regions were amplified with primers for the TCR constant region and the 5'RACE anchor. A first PCR added sample indexes and Illumina adaptors, and a second PCR then raised library yield. After Ampure bead purification, the TCR product of roughly 650 bp was size-selected on a 2% E-gel SizeSelection system. Before pooling, libraries had their quality checked on a Bioanalyzer, their concentration measured with Qubit, and their quantity determined with the Kapa Library Quantification kit. Libraries were sequenced paired-end 2 x 150 bp on an Illumina HiSeq 2500. To increase sequence diversity, about 23-30% phiX was spiked into each library pool. The source study handled its data this way. The quality-filtered reads were processed with the UMI-based MiGEC pipeline, whose error correction step removed more than 80% of the raw TCR sequences. VDJ genes were aligned to IMGT germline references, and each clonotype was defined by a unique CDR3 amino acid sequence together with V-J genes. VDJtools evaluated clonal expansion, Shannon diversity and CDR3 relatedness (CalcPairwiseDistances, ClusterSamples); CLCbio workbench built phylogenetic trees. A clone was classed as expanded if it had 8 or more unique UMIs, a cutoff based on coefficient-of-variation modelling across technical triplicates. Using fastp at Q25 and MiXCR, TCRdb reprocessed the public reads and kept productive beta chains. Rows with a matching CDR3 protein are joined into one entry that keeps the most common DNA and genes. It is TCRdb's table, rather than the study itself, that gives the V and J calls and clone size. This sample has roughly 80,000 distinct CDR3 sequences in its table, and 17% of those were observed once. The ten largest clones add up to approximately 15% of the sample.

Recombination connected TRBV4-1 to TRBJ1-3, with TRBD1 tentatively as D gene (5 bases match). Source material: PBMCs. The clonotype originates from a woman between 40 and 50 years old in good health. The CDR3 protein: CASSRAGLIASGNTIYF. The sequenced DNA is TGCGCCAGCAGCCGGGCAGGGTTGATCGCCTCTGGAAACACCATATATTTT.